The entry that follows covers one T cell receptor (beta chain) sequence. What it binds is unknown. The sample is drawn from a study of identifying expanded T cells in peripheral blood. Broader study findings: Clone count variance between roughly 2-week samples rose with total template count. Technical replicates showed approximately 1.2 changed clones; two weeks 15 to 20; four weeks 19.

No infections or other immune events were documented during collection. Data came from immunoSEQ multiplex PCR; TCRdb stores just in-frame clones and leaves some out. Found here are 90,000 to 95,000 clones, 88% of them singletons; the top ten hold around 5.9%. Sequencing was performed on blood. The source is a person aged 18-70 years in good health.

CDR3 protein: CASSVGLTDTQYF. The CDR3, as DNA: TGTGCCAGTAGTGTCGGACTTACAGATACGCAGTATTTT. The V call is TRBV19, the J call TRBJ2-3, with TRBD2 as a possible D gene (5 bases). The CDR3 extends over 13 amino acids. Germline V gene data show CDR1 as LNHDA and CDR2 as SQIVND (reference sequence). V lost 5 bases and J lost 3, with 9 bases in between.